Listed here are 5 T cell receptor beta chains from one sample, sequenced in a study of blood T cell repertoires in COVID-19. Sequencing was performed with immunoSEQ multiplex PCR; in TCRdb, only in-frame clones are kept and a portion is missing. Counted here are 230,000 or so clones, around four fifths occurring once; the ten biggest clones make up 20%. Sequencing was carried out using peripheral blood. All receptors derive from a man younger than 45 with active or convalescent COVID-19.

The chain combines TRBV19 with TRBJ1-1; D remains unclear. The germline V and J ends were trimmed by 5 bases and 1 base, with 8 bases remaining between them. Germline values: CDR1 LNHDA, CDR2 SQIVND (reference sequence). The CDR3 is made up of 13 amino acids. Written as DNA, the CDR3 is TGTGCCAGTAGTTTTCCAGGGAACACTGAAGCTTTCTTT. It codes for CASSFPGNTEAFF.

This chain connects TRBV5-4 to TRBJ2-6; perhaps TRBD2 as D (6 bases). This CDR3 is built from 15 residues. Between the trimmed V and J ends, which lost 0 bases and 4 bases, there was a span of 8 bases. The germline gives CDR1 SGHNT, CDR2 YYREEE (reference sequence). The CDR3 nucleotides read TGTGCCAGCAGCTTGGCGGGAGTGGGGGCCAACGTCCTGACTTTC. Translating gives CASSLAGVGANVLTF.

The chain links TRBV15 to TRBJ1-2; D remains unclear. This CDR3 contains 14 residues. Germline V lookup: CDR1 LNHNV, CDR2 YYDKDF (reference sequence). The germline V and J ends were trimmed by 1 base and 4 bases, with 10 bases remaining between them. The CDR3 coding sequence is TGTGCCACCAGCAGAGGGGAGAGGCTCTATGGCTACACCTTC. It is translated as CATSRGERLYGYTF.

The table lists this clone with a few counts. This chain connects TRBV19 to TRBJ1-3; D might be TRBD1 (6 bases). Looked up from germline, CDR1 is LNHDA and CDR2 is SQIVND (reference sequence). The CDR3 has 15 amino acids. With 4 bases removed from V and 0 bases from J, the gap between germline ends came to 10 bases. CDR3 nucleotides: TGTGCCAGTAGTAACACAGGGAACTCTGGAAACACCATATATTTT. Its protein is CASSNTGNSGNTIYF.

This chain joins TRBV5-1 and TRBJ2-1, with TRBD2 matching over 11 bases. J lost 4 bases, V lost 4 bases, and 4 bases had no gene match. Looked up from germline, CDR1 is SGHRS and CDR2 is YFSETQ. CDR3 length: 15 amino acids. CDR3 sequence (DNA): TGCGCCAGCAGCCATAGCGGGGGGGATTACAATGAGCAGTTCTTC. The encoded protein is CASSHSGGDYNEQFF.